This T cell receptor (beta chain) was observed in a study of blood T cell repertoires in COVID-19. Libraries were prepared by immunoSEQ multiplex PCR; TCRdb keeps only in-frame clonotypes and omits some of them. The repertoire consists of 280,000 or so clones, with around 90% occurring once and the leading ten covering 6%. The V and J ends lost 3 bases and 3 bases respectively, with 15 bases between them. Germline V gene sequence: CDR1 LGHNA, CDR2 YSLEER. The length of the CDR3 is 15 residues. The source material was PBMCs or T cells enriched from blood (not recorded which). The chain has TRBV4-3 and TRBJ2-7; TRBD2 is a possible D gene (6 bases). The clonotype was recovered from a woman aged 40 to 55 who had recovered from COVID-19. The CDR3 sequence is CASSQGTGSVYEQYF. The CDR3 nucleotides are TGCGCCAGCAGCCAGGGGACCGGGAGCGTCTACGAGCAGTACTTC.